This record looks at one TCR beta chain sequence and its context. This CDR3 comprises 12 residues. The J segment lost 12 bases and the V segment lost 4 bases, leaving 6 bases of the junction unmatched. Germline lookup yields CDR1 GTSNPN and CDR2 SVGIG (reference sequence). The sample comes from a study of shared clonotypes between healthy human individuals. The donor cohort consisted entirely of Caucasian adults residing in Nashville, Tennessee. Here immunoSEQ multiplex PCR was the method, and the copy in TCRdb shows in-frame clones only, minus some. The table shows about 510,000 clones, with around 79% occurring only once.

Sequenced input: PBMCs. This sequence originates from a woman aged 35 to 49 in good health. Some clones in this sample may be carry-over from other donors' samples. V is TRBV30 and J is TRBJ1-6, with 7 nucleotides matching TRBD1. The CDR3 DNA follows: TGTGCCTGGAAAGACGGGGACAGACCCCTCCACTTT. This sequence encodes CAWKDGDRPLHF.